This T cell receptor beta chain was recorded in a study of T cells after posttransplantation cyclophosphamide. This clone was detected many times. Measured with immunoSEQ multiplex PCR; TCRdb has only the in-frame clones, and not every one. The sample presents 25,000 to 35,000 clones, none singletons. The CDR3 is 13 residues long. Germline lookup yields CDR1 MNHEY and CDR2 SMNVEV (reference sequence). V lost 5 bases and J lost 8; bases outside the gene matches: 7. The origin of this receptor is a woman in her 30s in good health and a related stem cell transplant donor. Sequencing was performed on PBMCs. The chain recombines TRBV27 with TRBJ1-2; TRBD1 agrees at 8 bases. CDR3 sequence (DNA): TGTGCCAGCAGTCCTCTGACAGGGGAGGGCTACACCTTC. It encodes CASSPLTGEGYTF.